This T cell receptor beta chain was sequenced during a study of response to subunit inactivated influenza vaccine. Overall study results and limits: Authors proposed each seasonal influenza vaccination draws in few new T cells.

The CDR3 totals 18 residues. The J segment lost 1 base and the V segment lost 1 base, leaving 11 bases of the junction unmatched. Germline CDR1 is SGHAT and CDR2 is FQNNGV. In this sample, this clonotype turned up a few times. The antigen remains undetermined. A single record per CDR3 protein comes from TCRdb applying MiXCR to the RT-PCR reads. The profile covers about 530,000 distinct CDR3 sequences, with 10% to 15% appearing a single time and around 12% taken by the ten largest. This chain uses TRBV11-2 with TRBJ1-1; 8 bases line up with TRBD1. This clonotype was obtained from a man in his fifties or sixties who received an inactivated influenza vaccine. The source material was PBMCs from blood, sampled 40 to 50 days after vaccination. In DNA, the CDR3 is TGTGCCAGCAGCTTAGGTCGGACAGGGAGAGCCTGGAACACTGAAGCTTTCTTT. As protein: CASSLGRTGRAWNTEAFF.